The entry below gives a single TCR beta chain sequence along with its context. At one end the junction does not follow the germline gene, possibly because of a read error. Original handling: Amplification from reference gene primers served as the basis for estimated nucleated cell counts. The repertoire was sequenced with immunoSEQ multiplex PCR; TCRdb's copy has only in-frame clones and lacks some. That table is the source of V, J and clone size, and D and trimming were worked out from the DNA. Of 70,000 to 85,000 clones listed, almost 85% are singletons. The sample is drawn from a study of blood T cell repertoires in COVID-19. About the research overall: The origin of the acute and convalescent COVID-19 samples was the United States, Italy and Spain. T cells, B-cell-depleted T cells, or PBMCs supplied cDNA or gDNA.

The CDR3 is 19 amino acids. Germline loops: CDR1 LNHNV, CDR2 YYDKDF (reference sequence). The chain links TRBV15 to TRBJ1-2; the match to TRBD1 covers 9 bases. The sequenced sample consisted of peripheral blood. The TCR sequence derives from a man aged 60-69 years with acute or convalescent COVID-19. The CDR3 region has the DNA TGTCCCACCAGCACACAACCCACGACAGGGGGGACGCTAGGCTATGGCTACACCTTC. Residues: CPTSTQPTTGGTLGYGYTF.